The sequence of this T cell receptor (beta chain) was determined in a study of identical twins. Trimming took off 3 bases at V and 2 bases at J, with 9 bases between the two ends. The germline gives CDR1 LNHDA, CDR2 SQIVND (reference sequence). CDR3 length equals 14 residues. General observations from the study: Models underestimated out-of-frame TCR alpha sharing in monozygotic twins. Invariant cells of the MAIT and iNKT types might have partly distorted the zero-insertion analyses.

About this clonotype itself: Its antigen is not identified.

All donors were healthy Caucasians. A universal primer binding site was introduced by template switching. The final cDNA contained unique molecular identifiers. From the 5' RACE reads, TCRdb called clonotypes with MiXCR, one entry per CDR3 protein. The table lists about 490,000 distinct CDR3 sequences, 15% of them singletons. This sample was also put to use in a study of yellow fever vaccine responses in identical twins.

The TCR sequence derives from a woman between 18 and 29 years old in good health. This chain uses TRBV19 with TRBJ2-3; no definite D call. Sequencing was performed on CD4+ T cells sorted from blood. CDR3 sequence: CASSMFSATDTQYF. The CDR3 DNA reads as TGTGCCAGTAGTATGTTCAGTGCCACAGATACGCAGTATTTT.